This record covers a single TCR beta chain. Its antigen is unidentified. Combining a sample-barcoded 5' primer with a J-beta primer mix, a second PCR ran for roughly 6 to 11 cycles. TCRdb processed the 5' RACE reads anew with MiXCR; each CDR3 protein has one entry. Found here are about 840,000 distinct CDR3 sequences, almost 30% of them singletons; the top ten hold roughly 10%. The data stem from a study of blood T cells in healthy people across ages. The V end was cut by 5 bases, the J end by 9 bases, with 16 bases between. The CDR3 sequence is 13 residues long. Broader study findings: Nothing was known about donor CMV status, and this possibly confounded expanded clonotype changes.

The same specimen was also included in a second study, on T cells of mothers and their children. That source adds: Once extracted, all RNA went into cDNA synthesis at around 1.6 ug per 15 ul. Overlap ran slightly, non-significantly higher for related than unrelated mother-child pairs. Detection of persistent microchimeric T cell clones did not occur.

V and J are TRBV12-3 or TRBV12-4 and TRBJ1-1; D remains unclear. The clonotype comes from a middle-aged woman in good health. The sequencing sample was made of blood. The chain's CDR3 is CASSPGRRTKAFF. CDR3 in DNA: TGTGCCAGCAGTCCCGGGAGGAGGACTAAAGCTTTCTTT.